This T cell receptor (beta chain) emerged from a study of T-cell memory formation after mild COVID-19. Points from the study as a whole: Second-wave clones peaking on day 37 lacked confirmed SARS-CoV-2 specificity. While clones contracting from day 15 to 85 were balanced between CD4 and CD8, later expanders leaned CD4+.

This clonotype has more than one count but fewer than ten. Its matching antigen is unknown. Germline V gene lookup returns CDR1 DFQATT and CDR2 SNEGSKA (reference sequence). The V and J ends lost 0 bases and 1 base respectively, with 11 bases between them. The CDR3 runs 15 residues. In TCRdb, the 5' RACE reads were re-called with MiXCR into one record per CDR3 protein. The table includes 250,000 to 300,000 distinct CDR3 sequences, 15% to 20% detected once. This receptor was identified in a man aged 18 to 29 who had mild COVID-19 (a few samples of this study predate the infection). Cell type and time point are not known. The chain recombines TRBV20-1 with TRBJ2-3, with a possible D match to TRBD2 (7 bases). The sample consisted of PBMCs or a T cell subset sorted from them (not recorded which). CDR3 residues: CSARDGEGGTDTQYF. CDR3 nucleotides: TGCAGTGCTAGAGATGGGGAGGGGGGCACAGATACGCAGTATTTT.